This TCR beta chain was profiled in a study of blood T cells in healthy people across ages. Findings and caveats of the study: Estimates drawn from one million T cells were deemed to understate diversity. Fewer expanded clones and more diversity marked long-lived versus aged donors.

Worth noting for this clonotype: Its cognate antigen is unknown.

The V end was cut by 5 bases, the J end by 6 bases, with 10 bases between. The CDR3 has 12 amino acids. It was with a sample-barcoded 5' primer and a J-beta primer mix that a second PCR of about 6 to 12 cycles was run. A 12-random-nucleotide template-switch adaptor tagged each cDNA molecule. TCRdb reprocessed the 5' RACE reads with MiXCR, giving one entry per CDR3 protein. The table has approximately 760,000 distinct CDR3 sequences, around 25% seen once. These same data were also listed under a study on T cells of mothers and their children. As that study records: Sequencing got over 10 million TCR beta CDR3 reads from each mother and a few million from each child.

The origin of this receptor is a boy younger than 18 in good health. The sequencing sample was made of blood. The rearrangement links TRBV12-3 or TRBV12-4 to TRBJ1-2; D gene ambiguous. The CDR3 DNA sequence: TGTGCCAGCAGTCTCATCGGAGATGGCTACACCTTC. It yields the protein CASSLIGDGYTF.